This T cell receptor beta chain is from a study of cytomegalovirus exposure and HLA in healthy donors. Broader study findings: There were some public TCRs occurring in many donors, but most TCR sequences were rare. That first-cohort TCR clusters tended to co-occur in the 95 to 150 validation repertoires was found in a later analysis. The investigators catalogued some 160 TCR beta chains as cytomegalovirus-associated.

Trimming cost V 2 bases and J 8 bases, with 12 bases left between them. CDR3 length: 14 amino acids. CDR1 MNHNS and CDR2 SASEGT come from the germline V gene. The assay was immunoSEQ multiplex PCR, and TCRdb's table has in-frame clones only and misses some. This sample yields around 130,000 clones, of which about 90% are seen a single time; 1.4% to 1.5% belongs to the top ten. This clone has just one count. Its antigen is undetermined. V usage is TRBV6-1 and J usage is TRBJ1-4; D remains unclear. Material: PBMCs. This clonotype was sampled from a man aged 25 to 40 in good health and CMV-seronegative. DNA for the CDR3: TGTGCCAGCAGTGAAAGGTCGGGTAAAGAAAAACTGTTTTTT. Its translation is CASSERSGKEKLFF.